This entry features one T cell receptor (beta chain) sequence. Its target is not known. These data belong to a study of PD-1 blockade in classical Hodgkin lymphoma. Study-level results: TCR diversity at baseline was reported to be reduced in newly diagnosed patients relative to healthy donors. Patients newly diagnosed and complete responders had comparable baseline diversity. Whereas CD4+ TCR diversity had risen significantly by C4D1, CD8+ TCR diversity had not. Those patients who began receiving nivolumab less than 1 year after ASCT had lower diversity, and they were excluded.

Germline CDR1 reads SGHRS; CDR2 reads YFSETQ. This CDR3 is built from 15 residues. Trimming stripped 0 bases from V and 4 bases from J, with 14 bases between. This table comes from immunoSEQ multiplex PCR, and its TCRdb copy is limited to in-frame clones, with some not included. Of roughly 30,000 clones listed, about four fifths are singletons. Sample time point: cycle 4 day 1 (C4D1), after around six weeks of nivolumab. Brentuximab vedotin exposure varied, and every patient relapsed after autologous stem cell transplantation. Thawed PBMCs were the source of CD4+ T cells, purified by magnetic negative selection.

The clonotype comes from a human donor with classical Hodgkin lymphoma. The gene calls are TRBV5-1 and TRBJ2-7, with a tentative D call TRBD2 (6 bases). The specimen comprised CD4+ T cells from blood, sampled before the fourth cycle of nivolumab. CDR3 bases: TGCGCCAGCAGCTTGGTGGCGGGGCTAACATACGAGCAGTACTTC. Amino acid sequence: CASSLVAGLTYEQYF.